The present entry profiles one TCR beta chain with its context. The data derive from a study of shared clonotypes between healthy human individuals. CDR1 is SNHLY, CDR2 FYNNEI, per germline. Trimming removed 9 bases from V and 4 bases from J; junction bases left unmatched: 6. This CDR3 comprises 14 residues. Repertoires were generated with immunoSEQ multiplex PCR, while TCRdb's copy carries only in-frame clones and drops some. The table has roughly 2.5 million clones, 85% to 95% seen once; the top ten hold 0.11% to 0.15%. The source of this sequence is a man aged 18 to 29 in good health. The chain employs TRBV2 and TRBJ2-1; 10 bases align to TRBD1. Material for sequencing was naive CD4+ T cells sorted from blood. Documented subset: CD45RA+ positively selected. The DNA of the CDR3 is TGTGCCAGTGACAGGGGGCACGGGTACAATGAGCAGTTCTTC. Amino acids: CASDRGHGYNEQFF. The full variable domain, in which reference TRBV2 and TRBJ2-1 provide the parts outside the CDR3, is EPEVTQTPSHQVTQMGQEVILRCVPISNHLYFYWYRQILGQKVEFLVSFYNNEISEKSEIFDDQFSVERPDGSNFTLKIRSTKLEDSAMYFCASDRGHGYNEQFFGPGTRLTVL.